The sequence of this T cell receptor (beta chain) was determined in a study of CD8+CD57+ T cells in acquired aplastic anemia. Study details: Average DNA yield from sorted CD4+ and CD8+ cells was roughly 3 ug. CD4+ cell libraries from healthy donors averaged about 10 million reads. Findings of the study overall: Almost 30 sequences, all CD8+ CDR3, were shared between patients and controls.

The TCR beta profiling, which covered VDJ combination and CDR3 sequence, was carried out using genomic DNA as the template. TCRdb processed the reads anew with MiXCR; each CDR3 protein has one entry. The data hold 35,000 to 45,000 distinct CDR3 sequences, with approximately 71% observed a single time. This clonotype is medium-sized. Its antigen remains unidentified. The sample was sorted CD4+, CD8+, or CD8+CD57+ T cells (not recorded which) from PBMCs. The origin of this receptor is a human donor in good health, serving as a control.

The DNA for the CDR3 is TGTGCCAGCAGCGAGGGAGGTTCTAGCGGTGATACGCAGTATTTT. Protein product: CASSEGGSSGDTQYF. The rearrangement links TRBV9 to TRBJ2-3; 7 nucleotides line up with TRBD2. The J segment lost 6 bases and the V segment lost 3 bases, leaving 10 bases of the junction unmatched. The CDR3 has 15 residues. Germline-derived CDR1 and CDR2 are SGDLS and YYNGEE.